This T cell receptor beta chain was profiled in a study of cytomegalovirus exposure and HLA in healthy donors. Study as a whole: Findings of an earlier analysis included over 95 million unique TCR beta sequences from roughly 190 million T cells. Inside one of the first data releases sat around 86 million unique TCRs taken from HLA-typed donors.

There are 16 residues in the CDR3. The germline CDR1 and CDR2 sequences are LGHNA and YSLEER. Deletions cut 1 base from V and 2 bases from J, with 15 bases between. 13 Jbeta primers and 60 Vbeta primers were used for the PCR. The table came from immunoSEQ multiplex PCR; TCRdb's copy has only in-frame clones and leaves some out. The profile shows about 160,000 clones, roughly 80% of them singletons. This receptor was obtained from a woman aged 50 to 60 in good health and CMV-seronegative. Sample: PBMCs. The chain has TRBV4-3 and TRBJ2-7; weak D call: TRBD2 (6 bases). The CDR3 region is CASSQGRGTYTYEQYF. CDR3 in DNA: TGCGCCAGCAGCCAAGGACGAGGGACTTACACCTACGAGCAGTACTTC.